This passage covers 14 T cell receptor beta chains from one sample sequenced in a study of blood T cell repertoires in COVID-19. Measured with immunoSEQ multiplex PCR; TCRdb has only the in-frame clones, and not every one. This table holds about 51,000 clones, roughly 90% found once. Sequenced: peripheral blood. The source of these receptors is a man in his forties or fifties with acute or convalescent COVID-19.

The chain joins TRBV25-1 to TRBJ1-1; 10 nucleotides agree with TRBD1. Per the germline V gene, CDR1 is MGHDK and CDR2 is SYGVNS. The V gene end was trimmed by 4 bases and the J gene end by 0 bases; junction bases not matched to a gene: 5. CDR3 size: 16 residues. CDR3 coding DNA: TGTGCCAGCAGTGGAGGACAGGGGGACATGAACACTGAAGCTTTCTTT. It encodes CASSGGQGDMNTEAFF.

This chain links TRBV11-2 with TRBJ2-6, with TRBD1 matching over 11 bases. The V and J ends lost 1 base and 2 bases, in that order; junction bases with no gene match: 7. Germline assignment: CDR1 SGHAT and CDR2 FQNNGV. CDR3 length: 19 residues. CDR3 coding DNA: TGTGCCAGCAGCTTAGCCCCCTGGACAGGGGGCACTGGGGCCAACGTCCTGACTTTC. The encoded protein is CASSLAPWTGGTGANVLTF.

The rearrangement uses TRBV5-5 and TRBJ2-7; D not certain. The CDR3 consists of 12 residues. V was shortened by 0 bases and J by 6 bases, with 7 bases between the two germline ends. The germline gives CDR1 SGHKS, CDR2 YYEKEE (reference sequence). The CDR3 reads CASSLARLEQYF. In DNA form, the CDR3 reads TGTGCCAGCAGCTTGGCCCGTCTCGAGCAGTACTTC.

The CDR3 loop reads CASSARQGALGGYTF. DNA of the CDR3: TGTGCCAGCAGCGCCCGACAGGGGGCTCTCGGTGGCTACACCTTC. The genes are TRBV7-2 and TRBJ1-2, with 10 bases matching TRBD1. The CDR3 totals 15 residues. The ends lost 5 bases at V and 7 bases at J; junction bases unmatched: 10. The germline gives CDR1 SGHTA, CDR2 FQGNSA.

This chain links TRBV7-2 with TRBJ2-1; D may be TRBD1 (7 bases). CDR1 SGHTA and CDR2 FQGNSA come from the germline V gene. V was cut by 3 bases and J by 4 bases, with 10 bases left in between. The CDR3 consists of 14 residues. The CDR3 here is CASSFGGQYNEQFF. As DNA, the CDR3 is TGTGCCAGCAGCTTCGGGGGACAGTACAATGAGCAGTTCTTC.

The J gene is TRBJ2-3, the V gene TRBV3-1 (or the pseudogene TRBV3-2); D remains ambiguous. The germline V gene has CDR1 LGHDT and CDR2 YNNKEL (reference sequence). V lost 5 bases and J 2 bases, leaving 17 bases between the germline ends. The CDR3 has 16 amino acids. CDR3 DNA: TGTGCCAGCAGCTCACAGACCAGCCTCTTCACAGATACGCAGTATTTT. This sequence encodes CASSSQTSLFTDTQYF.

V usage is TRBV3-1 (or the pseudogene TRBV3-2) and J usage is TRBJ1-5; 8 bases align to TRBD1. Germline V gene sequence: CDR1 LGHDT, CDR2 YNNKEL (reference sequence). V trimming: 0 bases; J trimming: 0 bases; junction bases outside the gene matches: 7. The CDR3 totals 18 residues. In DNA, the CDR3 is TGTGCCAGCAGCCAAGATGTGGGAGGGACAGGTAGCAATCAGCCCCAGCATTTT. It yields the protein CASSQDVGGTGSNQPQHF.

In nucleotides, the CDR3 is TGTGCCAGCAGCCAAGATCCCTACCCCTACACAGATACGCAGTATTTT. Its protein is CASSQDPYPYTDTQYF. The chain employs TRBV3-1 (or the pseudogene TRBV3-2) and TRBJ2-3; unclear D gene. V was shortened by 0 bases and J by 2 bases, with 12 bases between the two germline ends. The length of the CDR3 is 16 residues. From germline, CDR1 is LGHDT and CDR2 YNNKEL (reference sequence).

V gene TRBV28 combines with J gene TRBJ1-6; D is unclear. The V gene lost 3 bases and the J gene lost 8 bases, with 8 bases spanning the gap. CDR1 MDHEN and CDR2 SYDVKM come from the germline V gene. The CDR3 spans 13 residues. CDR3 nucleotides: TGTGCCAGCAGTTTGGTCTCGGATTCACCCCTCCACTTT. Its protein is CASSLVSDSPLHF.

The rearrangement joins TRBV10-3 to TRBJ2-7; D is uncertain. Germline values: CDR1 ENHRY, CDR2 SYGVKD. There are 11 residues in the CDR3. The ends were cut back, 6 bases at V and 4 bases at J, with 7 bases in the middle. The CDR3 reads CAISDFYEQYF. The CDR3 DNA reads as TGTGCCATCAGCGACTTTTACGAGCAGTACTTC.

V and J are TRBV5-1 and TRBJ1-2; the match to TRBD1 covers 9 bases. This CDR3 region has 15 residues. With 4 bases clipped from V and 1 base from J, the junction kept 5 bases outside the gene matches. Germline V gene lookup returns CDR1 SGHRS and CDR2 YFSETQ. CDR3 DNA: TGCGCCAGCAGCCAGGGACAGGGTAATAACTATGGCTACACCTTC. Its translation is CASSQGQGNNYGYTF.

The CDR3 DNA is TGTGCCAGCAGTTTAGGGCTCCCAGATACGCAGTATTTT. Translated: CASSLGLPDTQYF. The rearrangement joins TRBV12-3 or TRBV12-4 to TRBJ2-3; D gene uncertain. The CDR3 length is 13 residues. Deletions cut 1 base from V and 4 bases from J, with 6 bases between.

The CDR3 bases are TGTGCCAGCAGCTCAAGTTCCAGGGGGCGCGGATACGAGCAGTACTTC. It is translated as CASSSSSRGRGYEQYF. The V gene is TRBV5-4, the J gene TRBJ2-7, with 8 bases identical to TRBD1. The CDR3 extends over 16 amino acids. The junction had 12 bases not matched to a gene; V was cut back by 3 bases and J by 4 bases. Per germline, CDR1 SGHNT and CDR2 YYREEE (reference sequence).

The genes are TRBV6-5 and TRBJ2-5; 12 bases align to TRBD2. CDR3 length: 15 amino acids. Unmatched junction bases numbered 8, after V lost 8 bases and J lost 4 bases. Per the germline V gene, CDR1 is MNHEY and CDR2 is SVGAGI. The CDR3 DNA sequence: TGTGCCAGCTCTACTAGCGGGGGGCCGGGAGAGACCCAGTACTTC. Translation gives CASSTSGGPGETQYF.